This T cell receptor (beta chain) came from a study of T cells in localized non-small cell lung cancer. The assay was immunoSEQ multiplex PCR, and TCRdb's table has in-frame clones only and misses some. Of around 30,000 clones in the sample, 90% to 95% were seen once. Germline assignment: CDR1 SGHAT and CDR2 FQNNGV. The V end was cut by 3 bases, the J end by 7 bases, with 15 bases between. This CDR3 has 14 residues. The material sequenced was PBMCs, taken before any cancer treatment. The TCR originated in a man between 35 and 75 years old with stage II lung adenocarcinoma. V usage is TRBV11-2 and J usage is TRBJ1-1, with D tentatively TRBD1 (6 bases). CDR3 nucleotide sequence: TGTGCCAGCAGCTTGGGACCACAGGGCGATGAAGCTTTCTTT. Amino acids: CASSLGPQGDEAFF.